This TCR beta chain was sequenced for a study of blood T cell repertoires in COVID-19 (dated by TCRdb to the early 2020s). Notes on the research overall: The collaborator samples originated in the United States, Italy and Spain and spanned the acute and convalescent phases of COVID-19. The material from the prospective study consisted of cDNA or gDNA derived from T cells, B-cell-depleted T cells, or PBMCs. The dataset comprised deeply sampled blood TCRbeta repertoires from subjects exposed to, actively infected with, or recovered from COVID-19. The repertoires were released in a freely available public database meant as a resource for research on the immune response to SARS-CoV-2. The samples were drawn from the first 160 participants of the ongoing ImmuneRACE study and from some 1,300 subjects provided by 6 global collaborators. A de-identified subject ID, COVID-19 status, age in years and sex were almost always included in the sample metadata. Where HLA class I and class II types were available, the types were taken from metadata supplied by the sample provider, not from assay-based typing. The full study reports these points: The amount of clinical and demographic metadata varied by source and participant and was provided uncurated.

TCRbeta CDR3 regions were amplified from genomic DNA by means of the immunoSEQ Assay, a bias-controlled multiplex PCR. For the original study's pipeline: Within the assay, amplification of reference gene primers was used to estimate how many nucleated cells each sample contained. To quantify the absolute abundance of each unique TCRbeta CDR3 rearrangement, sequence reads were collapsed and filtered. For each sample, productive Simpson clonality was calculated as the square root of Simpson's diversity index over productive rearrangements. TCRdb retrieved this table from immuneACCESS and kept in-frame rearrangements only. Not all clones are present; in checked studies, unresolved V genes account for under half, and no reason is known for the remainder. The V and J calls and clone size come from that table; D and trimming were worked out from the DNA. The sample table holds 110,000 to 150,000 clones, of which approximately 80% were seen once. Together, the top ten hold about 2% of the sample.

From its cysteine to its phenylalanine, the CDR3 spans 16 amino acids. The DNA shown is the 48-base CDR3, in frame from base 1. Germline trimming: 5 bases from V, 4 bases from J; junction bases outside gene matches: 7. From the germline V gene (reference sequence), CDR1 is MNHEY and CDR2 is SMNVEV. Concerning this clone: Its antigen target is currently unknown. Base-call qualities are not available, and no considerably larger clone is one nucleotide away.

Whole blood was collected in K2EDTA tubes by collaborating institutions according to the institutions' own protocols. For TCRbeta analysis, collaborators shipped samples in one of three forms: frozen whole blood, isolated PBMCs, or DNA extracted from either of those sample types. What was sequenced was peripheral blood. This clonotype originated in a woman aged 60-75 years with acute or convalescent COVID-19. Here the chain combines TRBV27 and TRBJ2-1; 11 bases in the middle match TRBD2. The CDR3 here reads CASSRLSGRAYNEQFF. DNA sequence: TGTGCCAGCAGTAGACTTAGCGGGAGGGCATACAATGAGCAGTTCTTC.